The next 22 T cell receptor beta chains were all read from a single sample in a study of T cell responses to AZD1222 COVID-19 vaccine. Produced via immunoSEQ multiplex PCR; TCRdb's table is partial and in-frame only. This sample has 130,000 or so clones, with roughly 86% found just once. This specimen consisted of peripheral blood, obtained on day 0 of AZD1222 vaccination. These receptor sequences come from an adult in good health.

This chain uses TRBV4-1 with TRBJ1-3; 7 bases agree with TRBD1. Per the germline V gene, CDR1 is MGHRA and CDR2 is YSYEKL. Trimming cost V 2 bases and J 1 base; bases outside gene matches: 8. This CDR3 contains 17 residues. CDR3 nucleotide sequence: TGCGCCAGCAGCCAAAACGACAGGGCATTTTCTGGAAACACCATATATTTT. This translates into CASSQNDRAFSGNTIYF.

The chain employs TRBV9 and TRBJ2-5; D not certain. The germline CDR1 and CDR2 sequences are SGDLS and YYNGEE. The ends were cut back, 0 bases at V and 4 bases at J, with 13 bases in the middle. The CDR3 runs to 15 residues. CDR3 in amino acids: CASSVDPMVGETQYF. The CDR3 DNA reads as TGTGCCAGCAGCGTAGACCCCATGGTAGGAGAGACCCAGTACTTC. Variable domain in full (rest from reference TRBV9 and TRBJ2-5): DSGVTQTPKHLITATGQRVTLRCSPRSGDLSVYWYQQSLDQGLQFLIQYYNGEERAKGNILERFSAQQFPDLHSELNLSSLELGDSALYFCASSVDPMVGETQYFGPGTRLLVL.

This rearrangement joins TRBV28 to TRBJ1-6; 7 nucleotides match TRBD1. CDR3 size: 14 residues. The germline CDR1 and CDR2 sequences are MDHEN and SYDVKM. With 4 bases clipped from V and 10 bases from J, the junction kept 7 bases outside the gene matches. As DNA, the CDR3 is TGTGCCAGCAGTTACAGGGGCAGAGGATCACCCCTCCACTTT. It is translated as CASSYRGRGSPLHF.

J is TRBJ1-1 and V is TRBV3-1 (or the pseudogene TRBV3-2); D gene ambiguous. From germline, CDR1 is LGHDT and CDR2 YNNKEL (reference sequence). V was clipped by 1 base and J by 4 bases, with 7 bases between them. The CDR3 covers 13 residues. CDR3 DNA: TGTGCCAGCAGCCAAGCAACAGTCACTGAAGCTTTCTTT. Translation gives CASSQATVTEAFF.

This clone appeared once. V and J are TRBV27 and TRBJ1-2; D call uncertain. Germline V gene data show CDR1 as MNHEY and CDR2 as SMNVEV (reference sequence). Between the trimmed V and J ends, which lost 4 bases and 2 bases, there was a span of 11 bases. CDR3 length equals 14 residues. The CDR3 reads CASSSMRANYGYTF. In nucleotides, the CDR3 is TGTGCCAGCAGTTCGATGCGAGCAAACTATGGCTACACCTTC.

This rearrangement joins TRBV6-5 to TRBJ1-1; D gene unclear. V was clipped by 2 bases and J by 3 bases, with 10 bases between them. Germline CDR1 and CDR2: MNHEY and SVGAGI. The CDR3 is 14 residues long. The DNA for the CDR3 is TGTGCCAGCAGTTACGAGGGAGACTACACTGAAGCTTTCTTT. It encodes CASSYEGDYTEAFF.

This chain connects TRBV6-5 to TRBJ1-1; unclear D gene. Germline-derived CDR1 and CDR2 are MNHEY and SVGAGI. Deletions cut 7 bases from V and 5 bases from J, with 14 bases between. CDR3 size: 13 residues. CDR3 region: CASIRSLGTEAFF. CDR3 nucleotide sequence: TGTGCCAGCATTCGGTCTTTGGGAACTGAAGCTTTCTTT.

This clone was counted a single time. The chain employs TRBV6-2 or TRBV6-3 and TRBJ1-2; 7 positions match TRBD1. Germline loops: CDR1 MNHEY, CDR2 SVGEGT. After removal of 2 bases from V and 5 bases from J, the junction contained 5 bases not matched to a gene. The CDR3 spans 14 residues. The CDR3 sequence is CASSYGNRGYGYTF. The CDR3 region has the DNA TGTGCCAGCAGTTACGGAAACAGGGGATATGGCTACACCTTC.

This clone is a singleton in its sample. This chain links TRBV11-2 with TRBJ2-7; 9 bases line up with TRBD2. V was clipped by 4 bases and J by 1 base; unmatched bases: 5. The germline V gene has CDR1 SGHAT and CDR2 FQNNGV. CDR3 length equals 15 residues. The CDR3 here is CASSSRSGSSYEQYF. The CDR3 DNA sequence: TGTGCCAGCAGCTCCCGTAGCGGGAGTTCCTACGAGCAGTACTTC.

V gene TRBV12-3 or TRBV12-4 combines with J gene TRBJ1-1; 7 bases agree with TRBD1. The CDR3 sequence is 13 residues long. Unmatched junction bases numbered 7, after V lost 7 bases and J lost 5 bases. The CDR3 bases are TGTGCCAGCACCCCGACAGGGAATACTGAAGCTTTCTTT. Its protein product is CASTPTGNTEAFF.

The chain is built from TRBV18 and TRBJ2-2; weak D call: TRBD2 (5 bases). V lost 2 bases, J lost 0 bases, and 13 bases lay in between. The CDR3 is made up of 17 amino acids. Per the germline V gene, CDR1 is KGHSH and CDR2 is LQKENI. The CDR3 nucleotides are TGTGCCAGCTCACCAAATGAAGACTACCCGAACACCGGGGAGCTGTTTTTT. This sequence encodes CASSPNEDYPNTGELFF.

The chain is built from TRBV5-1 and TRBJ1-1; D might be TRBD1 (6 bases). Germline CDR1 is SGHRS and CDR2 is YFSETQ. CDR3 length equals 15 residues. V was cut by 3 bases and J by 1 base, with 13 bases left in between. The CDR3 bases are TGCGCCAGCAGCTCACACGGGACAAGGAACACTGAAGCTTTCTTT. It codes for CASSSHGTRNTEAFF.

The chain recombines TRBV5-6 with TRBJ2-3; TRBD2 aligns across 9 bases. With 1 base clipped from V and 5 bases from J, the junction kept 11 bases outside the gene matches. Per germline, CDR1 SGHDT and CDR2 YYEEEE. The CDR3 totals 17 residues. CDR3 region: CASSLWASGKEGDTQYF. For the CDR3, the DNA is TGTGCCAGCAGCTTGTGGGCTAGCGGGAAGGAGGGAGATACGCAGTATTTT.

The chain joins TRBV7-9 to TRBJ1-1; D may be TRBD1 (5 bases). The CDR3 extends over 13 amino acids. Trimming removed 2 bases at V and 3 bases at J, with 7 bases between. CDR1 SEHNR and CDR2 FQNEAQ come from the germline V gene (reference sequence). DNA of the CDR3: TGTGCCAGCAGCTTAATGGGGGACACTGAAGCTTTCTTT. This encodes CASSLMGDTEAFF.

This clone showed up just a few times. This chain connects TRBV3-1 (or the pseudogene TRBV3-2) to TRBJ1-3; D is unclear. CDR3 size: 15 residues. Trimming cost V 0 bases and J 4 bases, with 10 bases left between them. Germline V gene sequence: CDR1 LGHDT, CDR2 YNNKEL (reference sequence). CDR3 sequence: CASSQEYGVGNTIYF. The CDR3 nucleotides read TGTGCCAGCAGCCAAGAATACGGGGTGGGAAACACCATATATTTT.

This rearrangement joins TRBV7-9 to TRBJ1-2; no definite D call. This CDR3 is built from 12 residues. Germline CDR1 is SEHNR and CDR2 is FQNEAQ (reference sequence). V was trimmed by 4 bases and J by 7 bases, leaving 10 bases between them. CDR3: CASSSGSPGYTF. As DNA, the CDR3 is TGTGCCAGCAGCTCCGGTTCCCCTGGCTACACCTTC.

The chain carries TRBV19 and TRBJ2-2; TRBD2 matches at 11 bases. V lost 4 bases, J lost 3 bases, and 4 bases stayed unmatched. Germline CDR1 and CDR2: LNHDA and SQIVND (reference sequence). The CDR3 runs 16 residues. DNA of the CDR3: TGTGCCAGTAGTAGCTGGACTAGCGGGTACACCGGGGAGCTGTTTTTT. Protein sequence: CASSSWTSGYTGELFF.

The chain uses TRBV18 and TRBJ2-7, with 7 bases lining up with TRBD2. V lost 3 bases and J lost 2; bases outside the gene matches: 4. Germline V gene lookup returns CDR1 KGHSH and CDR2 LQKENI. The CDR3 runs 14 residues. In DNA form, the CDR3 reads TGTGCCAGCTCACCGCGGCTAGCGGCCTACGAGCAGTACTTC. Encoded protein: CASSPRLAAYEQYF.

The V gene is TRBV3-1 (or the pseudogene TRBV3-2), the J gene TRBJ1-3; 9 bases map to TRBD1. Germline CDR1 and CDR2: LGHDT and YNNKEL (reference sequence). Trimming cost V 4 bases and J 2 bases; bases outside gene matches: 9. This CDR3 spans 17 amino acids. CDR3 sequence (DNA): TGTGCCAGCAGCCCAGGGACAGGGAGATATGCTGGAAACACCATATATTTT. Residues: CASSPGTGRYAGNTIYF.

J is TRBJ1-4 and V is TRBV15, with 12 bases matching TRBD1. Germline assignment: CDR1 LNHNV and CDR2 YYDKDF (reference sequence). The CDR3 is made up of 18 amino acids. Germline trimming cut 2 bases from V and 4 bases from J; bases unmatched to any gene: 8. The CDR3 bases are TGTGCCACCAGCAGAAGCCGGGACAGGGGGCTTGTTAATGAAAAACTGTTTTTT. Translation gives CATSRSRDRGLVNEKLFF.

The chain recombines TRBV5-1 with TRBJ2-1; TRBD1 agrees at 8 bases. Germline trimming cut 4 bases from V and 3 bases from J; bases unmatched to any gene: 12. The CDR3 runs to 17 residues. Germline lookup yields CDR1 SGHRS and CDR2 YFSETQ. DNA for the CDR3: TGCGCCAGCAGCCCAGATGGGGCAGGGGGCTTCTACAATGAGCAGTTCTTC. It yields the protein CASSPDGAGGFYNEQFF.

The rearrangement links TRBV12-3 or TRBV12-4 to TRBJ1-5; the D gene is possibly TRBD1 (6 bases). Trimming pared 7 bases from V and 7 bases from J, leaving 14 bases between. The CDR3 sequence is 13 residues long. CDR3 coding DNA: TGTGCCAGCAACTACAGGGCTCAGCAGCCCCAGCATTTT. This gives the protein CASNYRAQQPQHF.